This TCR beta chain was sequenced for a study of shared clonotypes between healthy human individuals (dated by TCRdb to about 2020). About the investigation overall: Two women and three men aged 18 to 49 years were included in the cohort. For each donor, CD4 naive and CD4 memory were each given three plates, CD8 naive was given two plates, and CD8 memory was given one plate. Blood TCR repertoires of several healthy adults were deeply sequenced to estimate repertoire size and the extent of clonotype sharing between individuals. To increase sequencing depth and limit assay-specific biases, different laboratories used diverse techniques to prepare libraries and sequence TCR repertoires. Between about 0.9 and 8.9 billion PBMCs per donor were obtained by leukapheresis. Points the paper makes about the study in general: Pairwise subsampling indicated that sequencing depth was expected to affect the degree of clonotype sharing among donors. Clonotypes shared by all four sorted-subset donors showed higher generation probabilities than non-shared clonotypes. Estimated clonotype richness was generally larger for naive than for memory subsets. When several donors were compared, the shared fraction of clonotypes was 5% to 6.5% for naive CD4, 3.5% for naive CD8, 2% to 2.5% for memory CD4, and 0.4% for memory CD8. Sampling was limited to blood, and TCR repertoires in tissue likely differ from TCR repertoires in blood. Even with the large sequencing depth, rarefaction of the sorted-subset datasets indicated that sequencing was incomplete. The genetic and exposure-history diversity represented was limited by the small number of donors.

On this clone: The target of this receptor is not known. It has no much larger one-base neighbor in the sample; base qualities were not kept.

The V end gives up 5 bases and the J end 4 bases, leaving 5 bases in the junction not matched to a gene. There are 14 amino acids in the CDR3, from cysteine to phenylalanine inclusive. Of all the DNA, just the CDR3 is kept, 42 bases in frame from base 1. CDR1 is given as ENHRY and CDR2 as SYGVKD, both from the germline V gene. Using the deep immunoSEQ assay, multiplex PCR amplified TCR CDR3 regions from genomic DNA. Extracted genomic DNA from each cell subset was spread evenly across all wells of several immunoSEQ 96-well plates, with each plate serving as a replicate. For sorted subsets, approximately 0.2 ug of genomic DNA, equivalent to 25,000 to 30,000 T cell genomes, went into each replicate PCR. Purified libraries were measured with a Qubit 3.0 fluorometer, size-checked on a Bioanalyzer 2100, and measured again with the KAPA Library Quantification kit. Every immunoSEQ 96-well plate was sequenced on a separate single-read 150-cycle Illumina NextSeq 550 flow cell. The authors processed their data as follows. Because only junctional sequences without quality scores were contained in the immunoSEQ output, filtering matching that applied to full-length reads could not be performed. Sequences were annotated with PyIR, a Python wrapper for IgBLAST v1.9, and V/J genes and CDR3 were assigned using IMGT germline references. Reads were filtered out if the reads had weak V/J assignments (E-value above 1e-6), no CDR3, stop codons, out-of-frame junctions, or ambiguous translated residues. V3J clonotypes were defined as sequences sharing an identical inferred V gene, J gene, and CDR3 amino acid sequence. Percentage overlap between repertoires was computed as shared unique clonotypes divided by the size of the smaller repertoire. RTK rarefaction, the Chao1 estimator, and Recon v2.1 estimates of unobserved clonotypes were used to assess repertoire richness. For all TCRbeta clonotypes obtained by the gDNA method from a few donors, generation probabilities were computed with OLGA. As stored in TCRdb, this immuneACCESS dataset retains in-frame rearrangements with V and J assigned. A fraction of the clones does not appear; measured against another copy, unresolved V genes explain less than half of the discrepancy, and the remainder lacks a known reason. V and J calls and clone size are given by that table; D and trimming were obtained from the DNA. In this sample the table shows a few million clones, over 85% of which occur a single time. The biggest ten clones account for over 0.12% of the sample.

Donors were healthy HIV-negative adults with no recently reported acute infections or vaccinations. Every donor was a Caucasian adult residing in Nashville, Tennessee, USA. CD4+ T cells were enriched through magnetic negative selection, after which naive cells were positively selected on CD45RA and the remaining negative fraction served as the memory subset. Blood was collected by leukapheresis, and PBMCs were isolated by Ficoll-Histopaque density gradient centrifugation and then cryopreserved in liquid nitrogen vapor phase. Analytical flow cytometry was used to check the purity and quantity of each magnetically sorted T cell population. Genomic DNA was isolated from every sorted fraction and measured by UV absorbance on a Nanodrop 2000c.

The TCR originated in a man between 18 and 35 years old in good health. In this chain, TRBV10-3 is recombined with TRBJ1-3; 7 bases in the middle match TRBD1. Sequencing was performed on naive CD4+ T cells sorted from blood. The sample's cell subset or site label, in plain terms: CD45RA+ positively selected. CDR3 reads: CAISRGTAGNTIYF. At the DNA level, the sequence is TGTGCCATCAGTCGAGGGACAGCAGGAAACACCATATATTTT.